This T cell receptor beta chain was identified in a study of cytomegalovirus exposure and HLA in healthy donors (dated by TCRdb to the late 2010s). As for the study more broadly: An earlier analysis of roughly 500 of the donors reported about 250 Gb of sequence data and roughly 110 million unique TCR beta sequences from some 180 million T cells. About 280 gigabases of sequencing data and around 85 million unique TCR sequences made up an early release that covered approximately 650 HLA-typed donors. Of the roughly 400 genotyped donors, approximately 82% fell in the genetic ancestry cluster associated with self-reported Caucasian donors. The aim of the study was to test whether cataloging public T cell receptors could identify signatures of past pathogen exposure. The study used immunosequencing to profile the T cell repertoires of several hundred subjects and linked those repertoires to cytomegalovirus serostatus. Along with the roughly 670-subject first cohort, a separate validation cohort of 120 different subjects was used. High-throughput TCR immunosequencing, statistical association of individual TCRs with disease status, and machine learning were combined to predict cytomegalovirus infection status. To study patterns of TCR occurrence, a later analysis re-analyzed previously published TCR beta repertoires from 550 to 800 donors and added high-resolution HLA genotyping. Rather than drawing on any new phenotypic data, the later analysis identified candidate immune exposures from TCR beta sequences and the way those sequences occurred across donors. In an earlier analysis of 587 of the donors, high-throughput TCR beta sequencing was used to judge whether each TCR beta V gene segment behaved as functional or pseudogenic. Donor age, sex, ethnicity and CMV serostatus were compiled alongside the repertoire data. A later genetic analysis used genome-wide SNP genotypes for about 60% of the roughly 700 donors, treating that subset as a discovery cohort. Every discovery cohort repertoire had been produced on one sequencing platform. HLA typing included class I and class II loci at four-digit resolution. Typing coverage differed by locus: A, B, C, DRB1 and DQB1 were typed in about 629-640 donors, DQA1 in 500 to 550, DPA1 in 600 to 610, and DPB1 in 472. Four to six DR-DQ haplotypes were handled as single units for association and clustering, since linkage in the cohort was strong. On average, around 200,000 unique TCR beta nucleotide sequences were sequenced per donor among several hundred genotyped donors of the cohort, with about 17% of those sequences being non-productive.

This clone came up a few times. Its antigen is unknown. The input lacks base qualities; no much larger clone sits a single base away. Findings and caveats that apply to the study as a whole: A later analysis associated 16,951 TCR beta sequences with specific HLA alleles at a false discovery rate of 0.05. In an earlier analysis of some 540 of the donors, most TCR beta V segments appeared in productive rearrangements about 90% or about 30% of the time, broadly matching IMGT annotations. In a later genetic analysis, fewer N-insertions in productive TCRs were reported among donors in an Asian-associated ancestry cluster than the roughly 640-donor mean. A further reported finding was that TCR beta sequences accurately predicted the HLA-A and HLA-B alleles for most subjects in the first cohort. A group of highly shared sequence variants was considered likely to be a technical artifact of the sequencing pipeline. Strong co-occurrence of HLA alleles, especially DR and DQ, made assigning TCR associations to individual alleles difficult. In this cohort, only TCR beta chains were sequenced, and detectable features were limited by the absence of alpha or paired-chain data. Because some donors lacked HLA typing at each locus, the association tests relied only on the typed subset. Because the 87-base-pair reads could not distinguish some IMGT-functional V segments, including TRBV6-2 and TRBV6-3, those segments were excluded. The authors suggested that the approach could potentially be generalized to other disease states and immunological phenotypes. Cytomegalovirus status was reported to be diagnosed by the classifier with high specificity and sensitivity in both the original and validation cohorts. A later analysis found that HLA-associated TCR beta chains were more clonally expanded and had lower generation probabilities than equally common non-associated chains. A later analysis found that TCR association rates varied across HLA loci, with DRB1 alleles showing the most associated TCRs and HLA-C alleles the fewest. According to a later analysis, parvovirus B19, influenza, CMV and Epstein-Barr virus appeared linked to several top co-occurrence clusters. A later analysis found that most CMV-associated TCR beta chains appeared HLA-restricted, with HLA associations seemingly driven largely by CMV exposure. Immune exposure information for the cohort was limited to CMV serostatus. Presence/absence analyses assumed roughly uniform sequencing depth across donors, an assumption that may not hold. In a later genetic analysis, a missense DCLRE1C variant was associated with V-gene and J-gene trimming of TCR beta chains, and the association was replicated in an independent cohort. The study gave a list of 150 to 200 TCR beta chains associated with cytomegalovirus. A few of the identified cytomegalovirus-associated TCR beta chains were confirmed in vitro to be specific for cytomegalovirus antigens. Most TCR sequences were seen in very few donors, while some public TCRs were found in many individuals. Over 15 rarely observed V segments, including chromosome 9 orphons, were excluded from the earlier analysis of approximately 600 of the donors because counts were too low. Linkage disequilibrium might explain the correlated functional status among segregating V segments, but an unknown experimental factor could not be excluded.

In total, roughly 670 healthy bone marrow donors made up the cohort. All cohort members were sampled while nominally healthy, although unrecorded immune exposures were likely present. The donor tested CMV seropositive and was one of the 289 seropositive cohort members. A peripheral blood sample was collected from each donor, and TCR beta sequencing was performed on peripheral blood mononuclear cells. Genomic DNA was extracted from the blood cell samples with the Qiagen DNeasy Blood Extraction Kit. The protocol used for the library was the immunoSEQ multiplex PCR assay. For the multiplex PCR, a mixture combining 60 forward primers for TCR Vbeta segments and 13 reverse primers for TCR Jbeta segments was used. Amplification of the CDR3 region of rearranged TCR beta genes was performed with a multiplex PCR assay on genomic DNA. The amplified TCR beta libraries were sequenced on the Illumina HiSeq System as 87-base-pair reads. The source study handled its data this way. A later analysis tallied around 80 million unique TCR beta chains across the 660 or so repertoires, and some 12 million of those chains were shared by two or more donors. Raw reads were error-corrected and collapsed into unique sequences by a nearest-neighbor algorithm in which closely related sequences were merged to remove PCR and sequencing errors. V, D and J gene segments were assigned by aligning CDR3 sequences to IMGT reference sequences. For a sequence to be retained, a match of at least six nucleotides to both a V gene segment and a J gene segment was required. A rearrangement counted as productive if the CDR3 had no stop codons and remained in frame with V and J, and every other rearrangement counted as non-productive. Following IMGT convention, CDR3 was defined as the stretch from the second conserved V-encoded cysteine up to the conserved J-encoded phenylalanine. The earlier analysis of 587 of the donors excluded any sequence lacking an unambiguous match to a single V gene segment. An earlier analysis of around 600 of the donors classified V segments as functional when productive rearrangements were above 56.7% and as segregating when the standard deviation between donors was above 5%. A statistical classification framework was built for diagnosing cytomegalovirus status from the catalog of TCR beta chain sequences. In a later analysis, TCR nucleotide sequences were compared against IMGT/GENE-DB human TR gene sequences so that V and J genes could be assigned. In a later analysis, CDR3 sequences and most-parsimonious VDJ recombination scenarios were assigned using the TCRdist pipeline. In a later analysis, each TCR beta chain was defined by its CDR3 amino acid sequence together with its V-gene family, and reads lacking a unique V-gene family were excluded. A later analysis removed 592 highly shared, low-generation-probability nucleotide sequences to deal with suspected cross-contamination and a sequencing artifact. A later analysis calculated a clonal expansion index for each public chain from normalized within-repertoire ranks of inferred template counts. In a later analysis, generation probabilities were computed with a VDJ recombination model fitted to out-of-frame rearrangements, and the resulting probabilities were checked against IGoR. A later analysis scored TCR-TCR, TCR-HLA and TCR-CMV co-occurrence with hypergeometric tests, applying a repertoire-size bias correction to TCR pairs. False discovery rates were estimated in a later analysis by permuting HLA or CMV assignments 20 times. A later analysis grouped co-occurring TCRs with DBSCAN, adding TCRdist sequence similarity when clustering within HLA-allele-positive subsets. Co-occurrence clustering excluded repertoires with fewer than 30,000 or more than 120,000 public chains, plus five with anomalous nucleotide sharing. The table comes from immuneACCESS by way of TCRdb, which keeps in-frame sequences with V and J called. Part of the clones is missing from these tables; in studies checked, under half for an unresolved V gene and the rest for unknown reasons. The V and J calls and clone size were taken over from that table, and D and trimming were inferred from the DNA. The sample data list some 110,000 clones, and about 73% of these were observed just once. Of the sample, 4% to 4.5% falls within the top ten clones.

The CDR3 spans 18 residues, from the cysteine through the phenylalanine. The only DNA kept is the CDR3, 54 bases in frame from the first base. For CDR1 and CDR2, the germline V gene lists SGHDT and YYEEEE. V trim: 4 bases; J trim: 5 bases; unmatched bases: 14. Sequencing was carried out using PBMCs. The sequence derives from a woman in her 50s in good health and CMV-seropositive. This sequence uses TRBV5-6 and TRBJ2-3, with 12 central nucleotides matching TRBD2. The DNA is as follows: TGTGCCAGCAGCCCCCTGACTAGCGGGGGCAAAGGGAGAGATACGCAGTATTTT. It translates to CASSPLTSGGKGRDTQYF.